These 2 T cell receptor beta chains were sequenced from one sample in a study of T cell responses to AZD1222 COVID-19 vaccine. Method: immunoSEQ multiplex PCR; TCRdb's copy keeps in-frame clones and lacks some. Of under 75,000 clones detected, 87% appear once; the ten largest clones hold 17%. The starting material was peripheral blood, obtained on day 0 of AZD1222 vaccination. These receptors all stem from an adult in good health.

This clone was seen just once. V gene TRBV21-1 combines with J gene TRBJ1-5. TRBV21-1 is annotated as a pseudogene. This CDR3 has 10 amino acids. As DNA, the CDR3 is TGTGCCAGAACGTTCCAGCCCCAGCATTTT. Translated: CARTFQPQHF.

This clone was recorded a few times. At one end, the junction sequence differs from germline, possibly due to a read error. The chain uses TRBV7-7 and TRBJ2-1; D is perhaps TRBD1 (5 bases). The CDR3 has 17 amino acids. Germline V lookup: CDR1 SSHAT, CDR2 FNYEAQ (reference sequence). CDR3 DNA: TGTGCTAGCAGCCCATCGGTAGTGGGGCGACAAGTCCATGAGCAGTTCTTC. Translated, it gives CASSPSVVGRQVHEQFF.